The clone carrying this T cell receptor (beta chain) has just one count. What it binds is unknown. Before regulatory T cell sorting, thawed PBMCs rested overnight at 37°C in approximately 200 IU/ml IL-2. The data are from a study of Tregs in tolerant kidney transplant recipients. Across the whole study: Mixed chimerism was transient after nonmyeloablative marrow transplants from related graft donors. Overall study results and limits: Donor-specific Treg expansion exceeded global Treg expansion in tolerant patients, suggesting antigen drive.

The CDR3 is made up of 18 amino acids. CDR1 is MDHEN, CDR2 SYDVKM, per germline. V was pared by 9 bases and J by 4 bases, with 21 bases of the junction left unmatched. Repertoires were generated with immunoSEQ multiplex PCR, while TCRdb's copy carries only in-frame clones and drops some. The table shows around 63,000 clones, with approximately 85% occurring only once. The sample in question was Tregs from blood, obtained before the transplant. The chain recombines TRBV28 with TRBJ2-3, with 8 bases fitting TRBD2. The sequence was collected from a human donor who received a combined kidney and bone marrow transplant. CDR3 protein: CASPPYPGGYYGPDTQYF. CDR3 nucleotide sequence: TGTGCCAGTCCTCCCTACCCGGGAGGGTATTACGGTCCAGATACGCAGTATTTT.